Included here is one TCR beta chain sequence, with context. J gave up 2 bases and V 5 bases, and 6 bases lay outside the gene matches. The germline V gene encodes CDR1 SGHTA and CDR2 FQGTGA. The CDR3 runs 15 residues. This sample is part of a study of blood T cell repertoires in COVID-19. Study details: COVID-19 samples from acute and convalescent phases originated in the United States, Italy and Spain.

In the authors' workflow: It was from reference gene primer amplification that nucleated cell counts were estimated. This table comes from immunoSEQ multiplex PCR, and its TCRdb copy is limited to in-frame clones, with some not included. That table supplies the V and J calls and clone size; D and trimming were determined from the DNA. The sample has tens of thousands of clones; over 70% are singletons. This receptor was taken from a human donor in a cohort sampled during active COVID-19. Source material: peripheral blood. The V call is TRBV7-3, the J call TRBJ2-7; 10 bases line up with TRBD1. The CDR3 reads CASSPGTGVTYEQYF. CDR3 bases: TGTGCCAGCAGCCCTGGGACAGGGGTTACCTACGAGCAGTACTTC.